This T cell receptor beta chain came from a study of OX40 agonist ivuxolimab in advanced cancers. The V end was cut by 3 bases, the J end by 2 bases, with 14 bases between. The CDR3 has 15 amino acids. Germline V gives CDR1 MGHRA, CDR2 YSYEKL. Repertoires were generated with immunoSEQ multiplex PCR, while TCRdb's copy carries only in-frame clones and drops some. The sample consists of 27,000 or so clones, about 86% of them appearing once. Autoimmune disease history or systemic immunosuppression excluded patients. The V and J genes are TRBV4-1 and TRBJ2-7; D is undetermined. This clonotype was obtained from an adult with an advanced solid tumor such as melanoma, head and neck, liver or kidney cancer. This sample comprised CD4+ or CD8+ T cells sorted from blood, obtained in a trial of the OX40 agonist ivuxolimab. The CDR3 sequence: CASSHLPGGTYEQYF. Here the CDR3 DNA reads TGCGCCAGCAGCCACCTGCCGGGTGGGACCTACGAGCAGTACTTC.